This TCR beta chain was sequenced in a study of blood T cell repertoires in COVID-19. Background on the study: COVID-19 samples collected from the United States, Italy and Spain covered acute and convalescent phases.

Profiling relied on immunoSEQ multiplex PCR, and the TCRdb table lists in-frame clones only, not all of them. The sample includes hundreds of thousands of clones, nearly 90% of them seen just once. This CDR3 has 15 residues. The V end was cut by 4 bases, the J end by 4 bases, with 12 bases between. Germline CDR1 is SGHDT and CDR2 is YYEEEE. The age range of participants was about 18 to 100 years, with residence in fewer than 25 US areas. Self-reported history from a screening survey and questionnaire set each donor's cohort. Someone with COVID-19 had been met by exposed participants within 2 weeks before study entry.

The source is a young man who had been exposed to COVID-19. The material sequenced was PBMCs or T cells enriched from blood (not recorded which). The chain has TRBV5-6 and TRBJ2-6; D is unresolved. CDR3 nucleotides: TGTGCCAGCAGCCCCTCCCCCGGGGGGGCCAACGTCCTGACTTTC. Translated: CASSPSPGGANVLTF.